The 13 T cell receptor beta chains listed next were all sequenced from one sample in a study of blood T cells in healthy people across ages. Together with a sample-barcoded 5' primer, a J-beta primer mix was included in a second PCR lasting 7 to 11 cycles. TCRdb fed the 5' RACE reads into MiXCR, producing one record per CDR3 protein. The table has 1.5 million to 2 million distinct CDR3 sequences, about 35% seen once. The sample consisted of blood. The receptors here all came from a woman in her twenties or thirties in good health.

The CDR3 loop is CASSPLLAGIADTQYF. CDR3 sequence (DNA): TGTGCCAGCAGCCCCCTGCTAGCGGGAATCGCAGATACGCAGTATTTT. V and J are TRBV3-1 and TRBJ2-3; 9 bases fit TRBD2. The V segment lost 4 bases and the J segment 4 bases; nucleotides outside the gene matches: 9. Per germline, CDR1 LGHDT and CDR2 YNNKEL (reference sequence). The CDR3 is 16 amino acids.

CDR3: CASSQRTDIETQYF. The CDR3 DNA follows: TGTGCCAGCAGCCAGAGGACCGATATCGAGACCCAGTACTTC. The chain joins TRBV3-1 to TRBJ2-5; unclear D gene. Per the germline V gene, CDR1 is LGHDT and CDR2 is YNNKEL (reference sequence). V shed 3 bases and J shed 5 bases, with 13 bases lying between them. The CDR3 is 14 residues long.

In its sample, this clonotype was seen a few times. The CDR3 sequence is CASNPQGQGSSYGYTF. The CDR3 DNA reads TGTGCCAGCAACCCCCAGGGACAGGGGAGTAGCTATGGCTACACCTTC. V and J are TRBV7-9 and TRBJ1-2, with 10 positions matching TRBD1. The CDR3 has 16 residues. J was trimmed by 4 bases and V by 7 bases; bases with no gene match: 12. Germline CDR1 SEHNR, CDR2 FQNEAQ (reference sequence). Combining the CDR3 with reference TRBV7-9 and TRBJ1-2 gives the whole variable domain DTGVSQNPRHKITKRGQNVTFRCDPISEHNRLYWYRQTLGQGPEFLTYFQNEAQLEKSRLLSDRFSAERPKGSFSTLEIQRTEQGDSAMYLCASNPQGQGSSYGYTFGSGTRLTVV.

The chain joins TRBV25-1 to TRBJ1-5, with D unresolved. CDR1 is MGHDK, CDR2 SYGVNS, per germline. The CDR3 totals 13 residues. V was cut by 7 bases and J by 0 bases, with 7 bases left in between. CDR3 in DNA: TGTGCCAGCAACCAGTATAGCAATCAGCCCCAGCATTTT. The encoded protein is CASNQYSNQPQHF.

This clonotype has at least ten counts. One junction end does not reproduce the germline sequence, and a read error may be involved. The V gene is TRBV5-1, the J gene TRBJ2-5; 14 bases are shared with TRBD2. Germline CDR1 is SGHRS and CDR2 is YFSETQ. This CDR3 contains 16 residues. CDR3 bases: TGTGCCAGCAGTCCCGGGACTAGCGGGAGTGGGGAGACCCAGTACTTC. Translation gives CASSPGTSGSGETQYF.

The CDR3 sequence is CSAGPVQETQYF. CDR3 bases: TGCAGTGCAGGTCCGGTACAAGAGACCCAGTACTTC. J is TRBJ2-5 and V is TRBV20-1; D gene ambiguous. The V and J ends lost 6 bases and 2 bases respectively, with 10 bases between them. CDR1 and CDR2 (germline): DFQATT, SNEGSKA (reference sequence). CDR3 size: 12 residues.

The V call is TRBV10-3, the J call TRBJ2-3; 7 bases map to TRBD2. The CDR3 covers 15 residues. Germline loops: CDR1 ENHRY, CDR2 SYGVKD. V lost 0 bases to trimming and J lost 5 bases; unmatched junction nucleotides: 5. This CDR3 reads CAISESTAGQDTQYF. As DNA, the CDR3 is TGTGCCATCAGTGAGTCGACAGCGGGGCAAGATACGCAGTATTTT.

In its sample, this clonotype was seen many times. The chain combines TRBV5-5 with TRBJ2-7, with 12 bases matching TRBD1. Trimming at V came to 2 bases and at J to 7 bases, leaving 4 bases not matched to a gene. The CDR3 sequence is 14 residues long. In germline, CDR1 is SGHKS, CDR2 YYEKEE (reference sequence). The CDR3 bases are TGTGCCAGCAGCTTAGGGACAGGGGGCGGTGAGCAGTACTTC. This translates into CASSLGTGGGEQYF.

The V gene is TRBV9, the J gene TRBJ1-4; 8 bases map to TRBD1. Per the germline V gene, CDR1 is SGDLS and CDR2 is YYNGEE. This CDR3 is built from 15 residues. Trimming took 4 bases from V and 4 from J; bases not matched to a gene: 6. The CDR3 DNA is TGTGCCAGCAGCTCTAGGGGACAGGTTAATGAAAAACTGTTTTTT. Protein product: CASSSRGQVNEKLFF.

This clonotype occurred a few times. The chain recombines TRBV29-1 with TRBJ2-1, with 9 nucleotides matching TRBD2. Germline V CDR1 and CDR2: SQVTM, ANQGSEA. Trimming at V came to 6 bases and at J to 10 bases, leaving 16 bases not matched to a gene. The CDR3 covers 15 residues. CDR3 sequence (DNA): TGCAGCGTCCCCCTACCGGGACTAGCCAGACAGGAGCAGTTCTTC. Its translation: CSVPLPGLARQEQFF.

The rearrangement links TRBV5-1 to TRBJ2-7, with D unclear. CDR3 length equals 14 residues. The V end was cut by 0 bases, the J end by 3 bases, with 10 bases between. The germline gives CDR1 SGHRS, CDR2 YFSETQ. DNA of the CDR3: TGCGCCAGCAGCTTGGATGTCAGGAACTACGAGCAGTACTTC. Amino acid sequence: CASSLDVRNYEQYF. The entire variable domain, with the rest obtained from reference TRBV5-1 and TRBJ2-7, is as follows: KAGVTQTPRYLIKTRGQQVTLSCSPISGHRSVSWYQQTPGQGLQFLFEYFSETQRNKGNFPGRFSGRQFSNSRSEMNVSTLELGDSALYLCASSLDVRNYEQYFGPGTRLTVT.

The chain employs TRBV30 and TRBJ2-7; D remains unclear. Trimming shortened V by 6 bases and J by 5 bases, and 11 bases separated the two germline ends. In germline, CDR1 is GTSNPN, CDR2 SVGIG (reference sequence). This CDR3 has 11 residues. The CDR3 DNA reads TGTGCCTGCGGGCGTAGCAACGAGCAGTACTTC. It is translated as CACGRSNEQYF.

The chain employs TRBV27 and TRBJ2-5; D is unresolved. The CDR3 loop spans 14 amino acids. The germline V and J ends were trimmed by 0 bases and 2 bases, with 7 bases remaining between them. From germline, CDR1 is MNHEY and CDR2 SMNVEV (reference sequence). This chain's CDR3 is CASSLSHGQETQYF. CDR3 nucleotides: TGTGCCAGCAGTTTATCGCACGGACAAGAGACCCAGTACTTC.